The 8 T cell receptor beta chains listed next were all sequenced from one sample in a study of HIV-infected patients and healthy controls. TCRdb redid the calling of the 5' RACE reads with MiXCR, one entry per CDR3 protein. Of about 18,000 distinct CDR3 sequences in the sample, around 20% were seen once. The source material was CD8+ T cells from blood. Receptor source: a human donor in good health.

This clonotype came up many times. The chain links TRBV6-2 or TRBV6-3 to TRBJ2-7; 7 bases match TRBD2. In germline, CDR1 is MNHEY, CDR2 SVGEGT. This CDR3 is 18 amino acids long. V lost 0 bases, J lost 1 base, and 12 bases stayed unmatched. CDR3 protein: CASSYSIFVTSASYEQYF. In DNA, the CDR3 is TGTGCCAGCAGTTACTCGATATTCGTCACTAGCGCTTCCTACGAGCAGTACTTC.

CDR3 sequence (DNA): TGTGCCACCAGTGACACCGGGAATGTCGATAGCAATCAGCCCCAGCATTTT. It yields the protein CATSDTGNVDSNQPQHF. The chain carries TRBV24-1 and TRBJ1-5; D is undetermined. The germline V gene has CDR1 KGHDR and CDR2 SFDVKD. The length of the CDR3 is 17 residues. The V and J ends lost 4 bases and 0 bases respectively, with 15 bases between them.

This clonotype was observed a few times. The genes are TRBV29-1 and TRBJ2-1; perhaps TRBD1 as D (5 bases). The CDR3 totals 12 residues. CDR1 is SQVTM, CDR2 ANQGSEA, per germline. V gave up 1 base and J gave up 11 bases, with 12 bases separating them. The CDR3 sequence: CSVEVREVQQFF. CDR3 DNA: TGCAGCGTTGAAGTCAGGGAAGTCCAGCAGTTCTTC.

The chain has TRBV9 and TRBJ1-4; D not resolved. Germline assignment: CDR1 SGDLS and CDR2 YYNGEE. This CDR3 has 14 residues. V shed 8 bases and J shed 8 bases, with 19 bases lying between them. CDR3 protein: CASSTGGFEEKLFF. The CDR3 DNA sequence: TGTGCCAGTTCTACCGGAGGATTTGAGGAAAAACTGTTTTTT.

This clonotype qualifies as medium-sized. This sequence joins TRBV27 and TRBJ2-3, with D possibly matching TRBD2 (6 bases). CDR3 size: 15 residues. Trimming took off 3 bases at V and 1 base at J, with 11 bases between the two ends. CDR1 and CDR2 (germline): MNHEY, SMNVEV (reference sequence). In DNA form, the CDR3 reads TGTGCCAGCAGTTTGGGGGGTCGGGGCACAGATACGCAGTATTTT. It is translated as CASSLGGRGTDTQYF.

This clonotype was found many times. This chain links TRBV13 with TRBJ1-3; 9 positions agree with TRBD1. This CDR3 is built from 16 residues. The V gene's germline CDR1 is PRHDT and CDR2 FYEKMQ (reference sequence). V was clipped by 3 bases and J by 4 bases; unmatched bases: 7. The CDR3 protein is CASSFRWGQGGNTIYF. The CDR3 DNA follows: TGTGCCAGCAGCTTTCGCTGGGGACAGGGAGGAAACACCATATATTTT.

The chain couples TRBV13 to TRBJ1-1, with D maybe TRBD1 (6 bases). The CDR3 consists of 13 residues. Per germline, CDR1 PRHDT and CDR2 FYEKMQ (reference sequence). Trimming pared 6 bases from V and 8 bases from J, leaving 16 bases between. The CDR3 region has the DNA TGTGCCAGCAGAGGTCAGGGGTTCTCCGAAGCTTTCTTT. This sequence encodes CASRGQGFSEAFF.

This clonotype turned up a few times. The chain uses TRBV7-9 and TRBJ2-7, with D possibly called TRBD1 or TRBD2 (5 bases each). Between the trimmed V and J ends, which lost 5 bases and 2 bases, there was a span of 13 bases. The CDR3 runs 14 residues. CDR1 and CDR2 from the germline V gene are SEHNR and FQNEAQ (reference sequence). This CDR3 is CASSPRDATYEQYF. In DNA form, the CDR3 reads TGTGCCAGCAGCCCCCGGGACGCTACCTACGAGCAGTACTTC.